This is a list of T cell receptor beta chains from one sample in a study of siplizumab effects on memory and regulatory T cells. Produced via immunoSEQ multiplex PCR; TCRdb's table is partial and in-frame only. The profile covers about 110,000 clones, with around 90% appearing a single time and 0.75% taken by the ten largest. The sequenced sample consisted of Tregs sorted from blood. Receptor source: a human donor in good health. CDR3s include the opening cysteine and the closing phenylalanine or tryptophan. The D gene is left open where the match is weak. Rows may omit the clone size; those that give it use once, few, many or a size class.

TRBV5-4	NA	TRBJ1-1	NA	CASSLGVQVYTEAFF	TGTGCCAGCAGCTTGGGTGTTCAGGTGTACACTGAAGCTTTCTTT
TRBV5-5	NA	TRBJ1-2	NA	CASSLSLRTVNYGYTF	TGTGCCAGCAGCTTGTCTTTGAGAACGGTGAACTATGGCTACACCTTC
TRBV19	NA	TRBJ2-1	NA	CASSYPGIPTYNEQFF	TGTGCCAGTAGTTACCCCGGGATACCCACCTACAATGAGCAGTTCTTC
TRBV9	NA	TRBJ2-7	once	CASSVAAIHSYEQYF	TGTGCCAGCAGCGTAGCGGCGATCCACTCCTACGAGCAGTACTTC
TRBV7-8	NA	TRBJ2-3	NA	CASSLLVDTDTQYF	TGTGCCAGCAGCTTATTGGTAGACACAGATACGCAGTATTTT
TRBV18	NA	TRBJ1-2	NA	CASSPGDYGYTF	TGTGCCAGCTCACCAGGGGACTATGGCTACACCTTC
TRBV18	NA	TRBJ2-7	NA	CASSSGYEQYF	TGTGCCAGCTCAAGTGGGTACGAGCAGTACTTC
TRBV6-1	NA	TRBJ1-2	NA	CACGGGAGYGYTF	TGTGCCTGTGGTGGGGGCGCCGGCTATGGCTACACCTTC
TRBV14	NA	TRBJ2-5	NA	CASSIRTPGRRRAETQYF	TGTGCCAGCAGTATTAGGACACCTGGGAGGAGGCGGGCAGAGACCCAGTACTTC
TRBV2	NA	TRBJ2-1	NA	CASRGDRYNEQFF	TGTGCCAGCAGGGGGGATCGATACAATGAGCAGTTCTTC
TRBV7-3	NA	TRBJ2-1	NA	CASSLAGSYNEQFF	TGTGCCAGCAGCTTAGCGGGCTCCTACAATGAGCAGTTCTTC
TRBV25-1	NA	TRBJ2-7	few	CASSESGLRFEQYF	TGTGCCAGCAGTGAATCAGGACTTCGTTTCGAGCAGTACTTC
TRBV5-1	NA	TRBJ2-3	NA	CASSLARQGSTDTQYF	TGCGCCAGCAGCTTGGCCAGGCAGGGCAGCACAGATACGCAGTATTTT
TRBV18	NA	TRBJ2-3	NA	CASSPTGGTDTQYF	TGTGCCAGCTCACCAACGGGGGGCACAGATACGCAGTATTTT
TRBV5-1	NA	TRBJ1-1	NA	CASRLAASHTEAFF	TGCGCCAGCAGGCTAGCGGCAAGCCACACTGAAGCTTTCTTT
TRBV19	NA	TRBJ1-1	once	CASSIRWTDEAFF	TGTGCCAGTAGTATAAGGTGGACTGACGAAGCTTTCTTT
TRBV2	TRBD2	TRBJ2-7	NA	CASRHWTSGSGEQYF	TGTGCCAGCAGGCACTGGACTAGCGGGAGCGGAGAGCAGTACTTC
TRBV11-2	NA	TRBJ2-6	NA	CASSPSGANVLTF	TGTGCCAGCAGCCCCTCTGGGGCCAACGTCCTGACTTTC
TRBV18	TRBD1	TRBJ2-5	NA	CASSSTGPQGEETQYF	TGTGCCAGCTCTTCAACCGGGCCGCAGGGGGAAGAGACCCAGTACTTC
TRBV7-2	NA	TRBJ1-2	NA	CASSPARGEIYGYTF	TGTGCCAGCAGCCCCGCCCGGGGAGAAATATATGGCTACACCTTC
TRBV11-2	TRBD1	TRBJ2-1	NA	CASSLSTGAAEQFF	TGTGCCAGCAGCTTATCGACAGGGGCGGCGGAGCAGTTCTTC
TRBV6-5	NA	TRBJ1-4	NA	CASSYSALEKLFF	TGTGCCAGCAGTTACTCAGCATTGGAAAAACTGTTTTTT
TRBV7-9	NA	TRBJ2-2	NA	CASSRRGDTGELFF	TGTGCCAGCAGCCGGAGGGGGGACACCGGGGAGCTGTTTTTT
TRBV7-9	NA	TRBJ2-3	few	CASSSGGVVGDTQYF	TGTGCCAGCAGCTCAGGCGGGGTGGTCGGAGATACGCAGTATTTT
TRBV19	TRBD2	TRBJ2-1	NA	CASSIGGSRYNEQFF	TGTGCCAGTAGTATTGGCGGGAGTAGATACAATGAGCAGTTCTTC
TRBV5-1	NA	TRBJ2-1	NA	CASSLGQGYLDSYNEQFF	TGCGCCAGCAGCTTGGGCCAGGGGTATCTTGACTCCTACAATGAGCAGTTCTTC